This T cell receptor beta chain was profiled in a study of T cell clonotyping in hematopoietic cell transplantation. Comment on this clone: Its antigen is not identified.

General study findings and limits: Pathologically expanded recipient clonotypes increased progressively from day 30 to day 180 as diversity fell.

Produced via immunoSEQ multiplex PCR; TCRdb's table is partial and in-frame only. This table has around 2,700 clones, approximately 80% appearing once. CDR3 length: 13 residues. The V end lost 2 bases, the J end lost 5 bases, and 6 bases lay between the germline ends. The germline gives CDR1 MNHNY, CDR2 SVGAGI (reference sequence). The TCR sequence derives from a male patient aged 55 to 69 who had an allogeneic stem cell transplant, so T cells may come from the graft donor. Some clones in this sample may be carry-over from other donors' samples. The material was peripheral blood mononuclear cells, obtained 30 days after allogeneic stem cell transplant. The chain joins TRBV6-6 to TRBJ2-2, with D hard to call. In DNA form, the CDR3 reads TGTGCCAGCAGTTACAGAGAGACCGGGGAGCTGTTTTTT. Translating it yields CASSYRETGELFF.